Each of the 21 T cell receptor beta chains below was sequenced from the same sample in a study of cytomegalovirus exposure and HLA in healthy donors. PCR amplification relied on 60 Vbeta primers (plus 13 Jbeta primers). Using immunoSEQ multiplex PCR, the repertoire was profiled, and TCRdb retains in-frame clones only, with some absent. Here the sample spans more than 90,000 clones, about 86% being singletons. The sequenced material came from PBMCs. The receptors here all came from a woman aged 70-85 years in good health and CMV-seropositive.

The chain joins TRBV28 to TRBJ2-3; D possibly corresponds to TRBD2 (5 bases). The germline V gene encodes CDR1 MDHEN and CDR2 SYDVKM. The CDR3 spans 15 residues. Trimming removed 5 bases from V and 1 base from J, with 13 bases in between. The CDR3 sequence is CASSRSGLGTDTQYF. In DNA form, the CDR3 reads TGTGCCAGCAGTAGGTCGGGGTTGGGCACAGATACGCAGTATTTT. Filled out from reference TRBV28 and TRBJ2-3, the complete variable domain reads DVKVTQSSRYLVKRTGEKVFLECVQDMDHENMFWYRQDPGLGLRLIYFSYDVKMKEKGDIPEGYSVSREKKERFSLILESASTNQTSMYLCASSRSGLGTDTQYFGPGTRLTVL.

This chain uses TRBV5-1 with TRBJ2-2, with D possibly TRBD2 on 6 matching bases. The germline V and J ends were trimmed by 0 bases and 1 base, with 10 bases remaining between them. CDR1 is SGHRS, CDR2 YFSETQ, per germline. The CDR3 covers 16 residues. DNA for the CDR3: TGCGCCAGCAGCTTGGTGGCGGGATTGAACACCGGGGAGCTGTTTTTT. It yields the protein CASSLVAGLNTGELFF.

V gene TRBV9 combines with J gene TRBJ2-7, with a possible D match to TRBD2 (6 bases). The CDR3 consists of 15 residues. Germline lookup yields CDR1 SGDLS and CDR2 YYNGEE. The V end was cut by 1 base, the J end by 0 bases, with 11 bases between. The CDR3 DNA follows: TGTGCCAGCAGCGTAACCCCGACTAGCTCCTACGAGCAGTACTTC. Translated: CASSVTPTSSYEQYF.

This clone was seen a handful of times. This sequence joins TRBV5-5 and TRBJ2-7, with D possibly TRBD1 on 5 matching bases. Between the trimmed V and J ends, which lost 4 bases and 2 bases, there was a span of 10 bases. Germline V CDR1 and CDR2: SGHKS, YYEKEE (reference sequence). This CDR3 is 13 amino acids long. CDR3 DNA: TGTGCCAGCAGCCCACGACAGACCTACGAGCAGTACTTC. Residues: CASSPRQTYEQYF.

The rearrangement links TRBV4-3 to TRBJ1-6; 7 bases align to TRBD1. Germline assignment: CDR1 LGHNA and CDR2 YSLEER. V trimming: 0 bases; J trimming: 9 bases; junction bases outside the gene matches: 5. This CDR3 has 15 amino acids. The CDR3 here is CASSQDRDRGSPLHF. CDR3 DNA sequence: TGCGCCAGCAGCCAAGACAGGGACAGAGGTTCACCCCTCCACTTT.

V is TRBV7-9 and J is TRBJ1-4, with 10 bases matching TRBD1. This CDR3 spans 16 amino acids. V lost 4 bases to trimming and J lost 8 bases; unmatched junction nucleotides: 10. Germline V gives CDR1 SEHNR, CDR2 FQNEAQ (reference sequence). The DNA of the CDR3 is TGTGCCAGCAGCTCCAACGACAGGGGGCCTATCGAAAAACTGTTTTTT. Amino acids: CASSSNDRGPIEKLFF.

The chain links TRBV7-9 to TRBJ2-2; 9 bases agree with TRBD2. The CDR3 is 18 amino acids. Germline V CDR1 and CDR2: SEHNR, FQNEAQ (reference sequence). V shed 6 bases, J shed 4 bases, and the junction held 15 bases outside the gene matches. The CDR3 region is CASSPLTWASGTTGELFF. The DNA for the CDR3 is TGTGCCAGCAGTCCGCTTACGTGGGCTAGCGGGACCACCGGGGAGCTGTTTTTT.

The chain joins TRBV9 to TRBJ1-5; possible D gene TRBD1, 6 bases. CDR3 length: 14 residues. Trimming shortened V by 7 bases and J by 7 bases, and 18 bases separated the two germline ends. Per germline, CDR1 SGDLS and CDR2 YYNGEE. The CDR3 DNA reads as TGTGCCAGCTCGGGCGGAGACACAGGGCAGCCCCAGCATTTT. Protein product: CASSGGDTGQPQHF.

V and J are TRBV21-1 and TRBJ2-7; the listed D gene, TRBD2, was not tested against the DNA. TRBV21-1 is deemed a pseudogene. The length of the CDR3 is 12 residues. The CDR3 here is CERREVSYEQYF. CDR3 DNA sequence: TGTGAGCGACGGGAGGTCTCCTACGAGCAGTACTTC.

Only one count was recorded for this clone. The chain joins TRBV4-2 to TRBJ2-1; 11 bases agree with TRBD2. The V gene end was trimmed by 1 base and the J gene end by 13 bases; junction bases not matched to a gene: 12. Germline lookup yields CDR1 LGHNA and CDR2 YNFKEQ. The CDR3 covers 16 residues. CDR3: CASSQGPRLAGNIQFF. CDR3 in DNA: TGTGCCAGCAGCCAAGGTCCCAGACTAGCGGGAAATATACAGTTCTTC.

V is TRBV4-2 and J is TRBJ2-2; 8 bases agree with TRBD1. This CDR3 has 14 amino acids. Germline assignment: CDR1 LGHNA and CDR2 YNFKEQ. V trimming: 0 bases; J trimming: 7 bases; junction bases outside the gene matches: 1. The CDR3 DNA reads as TGTGCCAGCAGCCAAGAAACAGGGGGCGGGGAGCTGTTTTTT. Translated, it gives CASSQETGGGELFF.

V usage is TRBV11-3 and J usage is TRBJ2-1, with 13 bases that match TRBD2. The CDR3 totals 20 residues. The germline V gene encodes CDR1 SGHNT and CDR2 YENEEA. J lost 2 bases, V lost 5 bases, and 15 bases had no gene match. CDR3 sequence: CASSGIPGLAGRVTYNEQFF. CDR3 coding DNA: TGTGCCAGCAGCGGTATTCCGGGACTAGCGGGAAGGGTGACCTACAATGAGCAGTTCTTC.

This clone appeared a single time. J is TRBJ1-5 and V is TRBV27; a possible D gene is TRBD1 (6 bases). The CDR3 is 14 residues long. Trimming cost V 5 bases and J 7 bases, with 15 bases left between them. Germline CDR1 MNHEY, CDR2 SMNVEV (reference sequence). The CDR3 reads CASSRTGQGQPQHF. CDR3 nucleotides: TGTGCCAGCAGTCGTACAGGGCAGGGGCAGCCCCAGCATTTT.

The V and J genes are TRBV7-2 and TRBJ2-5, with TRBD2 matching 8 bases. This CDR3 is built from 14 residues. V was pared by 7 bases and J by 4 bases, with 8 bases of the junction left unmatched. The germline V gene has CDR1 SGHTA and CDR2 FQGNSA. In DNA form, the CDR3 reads TGTGCCAGCAAGCCCGGGGGGGGGCGAGAGACCCAGTACTTC. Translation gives CASKPGGGRETQYF.

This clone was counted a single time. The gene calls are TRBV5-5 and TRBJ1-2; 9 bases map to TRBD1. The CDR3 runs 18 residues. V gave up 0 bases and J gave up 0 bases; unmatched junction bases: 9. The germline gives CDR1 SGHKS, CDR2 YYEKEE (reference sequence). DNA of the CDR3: TGTGCCAGCAGCTTGGTAGGGACAGGGAGGCTGACTAACTATGGCTACACCTTC. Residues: CASSLVGTGRLTNYGYTF. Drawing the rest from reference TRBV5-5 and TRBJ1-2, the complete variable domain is DAGVTQSPTHLIKTRGQQVTLRCSPISGHKSVSWYQQVLGQGPQFIFQYYEKEERGRGNFPDRFSARQFPNYSSELNVNALLLGDSALYLCASSLVGTGRLTNYGYTFGSGTRLTVV.

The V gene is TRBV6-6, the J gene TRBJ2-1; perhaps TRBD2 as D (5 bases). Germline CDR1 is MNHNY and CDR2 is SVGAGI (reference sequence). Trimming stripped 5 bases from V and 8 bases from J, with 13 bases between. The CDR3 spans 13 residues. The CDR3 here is CASSKRDRDEQFF. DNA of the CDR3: TGTGCCAGCAGTAAACGGGATAGGGATGAGCAGTTCTTC.

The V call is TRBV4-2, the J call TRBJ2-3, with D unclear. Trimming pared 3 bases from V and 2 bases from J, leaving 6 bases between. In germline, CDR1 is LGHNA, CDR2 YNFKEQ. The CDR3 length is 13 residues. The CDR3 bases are TGTGCCAGCAGCCAGGCTTTCACAGATACGCAGTATTTT. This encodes CASSQAFTDTQYF.

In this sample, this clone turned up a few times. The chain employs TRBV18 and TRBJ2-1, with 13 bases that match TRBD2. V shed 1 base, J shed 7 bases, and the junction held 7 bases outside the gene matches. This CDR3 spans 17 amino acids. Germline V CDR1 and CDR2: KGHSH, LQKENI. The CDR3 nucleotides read TGTGCCAGCTCACCACAAACTAGCGGGAGGGCCGGGAATGAGCAGTTCTTC. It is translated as CASSPQTSGRAGNEQFF.

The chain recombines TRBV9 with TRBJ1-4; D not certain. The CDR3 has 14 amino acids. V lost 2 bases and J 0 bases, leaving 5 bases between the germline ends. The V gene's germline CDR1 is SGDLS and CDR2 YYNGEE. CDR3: CASSVSPTNEKLFF. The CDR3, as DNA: TGTGCCAGCAGCGTTAGTCCAACTAATGAAAAACTGTTTTTT. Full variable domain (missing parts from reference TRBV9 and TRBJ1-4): DSGVTQTPKHLITATGQRVTLRCSPRSGDLSVYWYQQSLDQGLQFLIQYYNGEERAKGNILERFSAQQFPDLHSELNLSSLELGDSALYFCASSVSPTNEKLFFGSGTQLSVL.

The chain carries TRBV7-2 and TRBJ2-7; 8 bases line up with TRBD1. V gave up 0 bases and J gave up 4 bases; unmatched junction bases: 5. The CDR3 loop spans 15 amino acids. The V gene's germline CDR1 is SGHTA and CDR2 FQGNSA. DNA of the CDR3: TGTGCCAGCAGCTTAGCCGGACAGGGCCGATACGAGCAGTACTTC. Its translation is CASSLAGQGRYEQYF.

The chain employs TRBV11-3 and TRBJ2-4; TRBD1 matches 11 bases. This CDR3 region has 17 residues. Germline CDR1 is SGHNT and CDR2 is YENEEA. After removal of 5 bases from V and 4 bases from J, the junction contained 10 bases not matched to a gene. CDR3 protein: CASSPNSGTGGKNIQYF. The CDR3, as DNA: TGTGCCAGCAGCCCAAACTCCGGGACAGGGGGGAAAAACATTCAGTACTTC.